This T cell receptor (beta chain) emerged from a study of T cells in Graves' hyperthyroidism and ophthalmopathy. General study findings and limits: Clonotypes that were expanded in thyroid above 0.001 mostly appeared in blood too.

RNA transcripts were the template for amplifying TCR beta CDR3 regions. Carried out on the TCR CDR3, a first-round RT-PCR used the HTBI primer set. TCRdb redid the calling of the multiplex PCR reads with MiXCR, one entry per CDR3 protein. The table lists about 270,000 distinct CDR3 sequences, 22% of them singletons. Comments on this clonotype: The antigen is not known.

This CDR3 has 13 amino acids. V was shortened by 6 bases and J by 4 bases, with 9 bases between the two germline ends. Specimen: blood. The chain employs TRBV12-3 or TRBV12-4 and TRBJ2-2; D gene unclear. This clonotype originated in a man aged 25-40 years with Graves' ophthalmopathy. The CDR3 loop reads CASSKWGTGELFF. CDR3 in DNA: TGTGCCAGCAGCAAGTGGGGCACCGGGGAGCTGTTTTTT.